This T cell receptor (beta chain) came from a study of T cell responses to AZD1222 COVID-19 vaccine. Second-dose recipients at about 4 or about 12 weeks were treated as one pooled group. Clones were read by immunoSEQ multiplex PCR, and TCRdb kept only the in-frame ones, dropping some. Here the sample spans 150,000 to 200,000 clones, 90% to 95% being singletons. This clone was found once. Its target is unknown. CDR3 length equals 18 residues. In germline, CDR1 is SGHRS, CDR2 YFSETQ. Trimming cost V 3 bases and J 0 bases; bases outside gene matches: 9. The study's findings and limits: The study reported that nearly half of spike-specific TCRs target unmutated variant regions. CD4 TCRs associated with vaccination spanned spike, dominating at 160-218 and 743-854. Spike-specific TCR breadth rose after two AZD1222 doses, and depth rose as well.

The material sequenced was peripheral blood, taken 28 days after the second AZD1222 dose. V gene TRBV5-1 combines with J gene TRBJ2-3; TRBD2 agrees at 11 bases. The TCR sequence derives from an adult who received the AZD1222 COVID-19 vaccine. For the CDR3, the DNA is TGCGCCAGCAGCTCAGGACTAGCGGGTGGGACTAGCACAGATACGCAGTATTTT. It encodes CASSSGLAGGTSTDTQYF.